This T cell receptor beta chain was recorded in a study of shared clonotypes between healthy human individuals. Study results and caveats: Memory subsets generally showed smaller estimated richness than naive subsets did.

Naive CD8 populations comprised CD45RO-negative cells positively selected for CCR7, excluding terminally differentiated effector memory CD45RA+ cells. Each cell subset's genomic DNA was divided evenly among several immunoSEQ plates. Per the original methods: For the immunoSEQ data, sequences were junction-only without quality scores, so filtering differed. Here immunoSEQ multiplex PCR was the method, and the copy in TCRdb shows in-frame clones only, minus some. That table furnishes V, J and clone size, whereas the DNA furnished D and trimming. The data contain around 1,900,000 clones, around 93% of them singletons. Looked up from germline, CDR1 is MDHEN and CDR2 is SYDVKM. The CDR3 loop spans 12 amino acids. As concerns this clone: As yet, its antigen is unknown.

The V gene is TRBV28, the J gene TRBJ2-5; unclear D gene. The J call could be wrong; TRBJ2-7 is a better fit for the DNA end. This clonotype was sampled from a man aged 18-30 years in good health. Some clones in this sample may be carry-over from other donors' samples. What was sequenced was naive CD8+ T cells from PBMCs. The CDR3 region is CASSFGPYEQYF. CDR3 DNA: TGTGCCAGCAGTTTCGGGCCGTACGAGCAGTACTTC.